This TCR beta chain was found in a study of blood T cell repertoires in COVID-19. Per the original methods: Amplification of reference gene primers provided the estimated nucleated cell counts. Clones were sequenced by immunoSEQ multiplex PCR, and TCRdb holds only the in-frame ones, with some missing. The V and J calls and clone size come from that table; D and trimming were worked out from the DNA. The sample yields about 80,000 clones, roughly 80% seen once. The V gene lost 6 bases and the J gene lost 3 bases, with 4 bases spanning the gap. This CDR3 is built from 11 residues. The germline CDR1 and CDR2 sequences are MNHEY and SVGAGI. Seattle's enrolled individuals joined amid active infection and were then monitored longitudinally.

The sequence was obtained from a man between 60 and 70 years old with COVID-19, enrolled during active disease. The sample consisted of peripheral blood. The chain has TRBV6-5 and TRBJ2-3, with no clear D. The chain's CDR3 is CASRITDTQYF. CDR3 nucleotides: TGTGCCAGCAGAATAACAGATACGCAGTATTTT.